This TCR beta chain was captured by sequencing in a study of PD-L1 blockade in urothelial cancer. The overall study: Specimens of blood held a median count of roughly 140,000 T cells.

Germline CDR1 reads MNHEY; CDR2 reads SMNVEV (reference sequence). The CDR3 contains 13 residues. V was shortened by 6 bases and J by 5 bases, with 10 bases between the two germline ends. Time point here: peripheral blood 6 weeks after treatment start. Generated by immunoSEQ multiplex PCR, the TCRdb table keeps only in-frame clones and is missing some. This sample has 50,000 to 60,000 clones, with more than 75% found just once. The rearrangement joins TRBV27 to TRBJ2-2; possible D gene TRBD1, 6 bases. The sequence derives from a man between 60 and 75 years old with urothelial cancer. The source material was PBMCs, sampled around atezolizumab (anti-PD-L1) treatment. CDR3 sequence: CASRNRDTGELFF. CDR3 coding DNA: TGTGCCAGCAGGAACAGGGATACCGGGGAGCTGTTTTTT.